A single sample is the source of the 5 T cell receptor beta chains below, sequenced in a study of shared clonotypes between healthy human individuals. Some clones are missing from TCRdb's copy, which holds only in-frame ones; the method was immunoSEQ multiplex PCR. The data show some 2,500,000 clones, approximately 93% seen once. Specimen: naive CD4+ T cells from PBMCs. Specified subset: CD45RA+ positively selected. The origin of the receptors is a man between 18 and 29 years old in good health. Some clones in this sample may be carry-over from other donors' samples.

The rearrangement links TRBV10-2 to TRBJ2-1; D is ambiguous. The ends were cut back, 6 bases at V and 8 bases at J, with 11 bases in the middle. The CDR3 extends over 12 amino acids. Germline V gene lookup returns CDR1 WSHSY and CDR2 SAAADI. This CDR3 reads CASSKPSHEQFF. In nucleotides, the CDR3 is TGCGCCAGCAGCAAACCTTCTCATGAGCAGTTCTTC.

The rearrangement joins TRBV7-2 to TRBJ2-7; maybe TRBD1 (5 bases). CDR1 is SGHTA, CDR2 FQGNSA, per germline. V was cut by 1 base and J by 7 bases, with 14 bases left in between. The CDR3 is 14 amino acids. In DNA form, the CDR3 reads TGTGCCAGCAGCTTAGATTTAGGGGCGAGGGAGCAGTACTTC. Protein product: CASSLDLGAREQYF.

This chain connects TRBV7-8 to TRBJ1-1; the match to TRBD1 covers 8 bases. The CDR3 sequence is 19 residues long. CDR1 SGHVS and CDR2 FQNEAQ come from the germline V gene. Trimming took 1 base from V and 4 from J; bases not matched to a gene: 17. The CDR3 loop reads CASSLVGEVLTGVSTEAFF. The CDR3 DNA follows: TGTGCCAGCAGCTTAGTGGGCGAGGTCCTGACAGGGGTGAGCACTGAAGCTTTCTTT.

The CDR3 DNA sequence: TGTGCCACCAGCAGAGATAGGGGAGGCGGGACGGGCGAGCAGTACTTC. Amino acid sequence: CATSRDRGGGTGEQYF. The chain couples TRBV15 to TRBJ2-7; a weak D match, TRBD2 (6 bases). Trimming pared 0 bases from V and 6 bases from J, leaving 18 bases between. Germline assignment: CDR1 LNHNV and CDR2 YYDKDF (reference sequence). The CDR3 contains 16 residues. Variable domain in full (rest from reference TRBV15 and TRBJ2-7): DAMVIQNPRYQVTQFGKPVTLSCSQTLNHNVMYWYQQKSSQAPKLLFHYYDKDFNNEADTPDNFQSRRPNTSFCFLDIRSPGLGDTAMYLCATSRDRGGGTGEQYFGPGTRLTVT.

The rearrangement joins TRBV7-3 to TRBJ2-5; 12 nucleotides match TRBD2. The trim removed 5 bases at V and 5 bases at J, leaving 12 bases unmatched. The CDR3 length is 17 residues. Germline V lookup: CDR1 SGHTA, CDR2 FQGTGA. The CDR3 nucleotides read TGTGCCAGCAGCCAACAGACTAGCGGGAGTCGGTGGGAGACCCAGTACTTC. Its protein is CASSQQTSGSRWETQYF.